The T cell receptor beta chain described here comes from a study of T cells in Graves' hyperthyroidism and ophthalmopathy. An absence of ophthalmopathy progression within 18 months meant stable Graves' hyperthyroidism. The ends were cut back, 1 base at V and 8 bases at J, with 17 bases in the middle. The CDR3 sequence is 16 residues long. CDR1 and CDR2 from the germline V gene are KGHDR and SFDVKD. In its sample, this clonotype was seen many times. What was amplified from RNA transcripts were TCR beta CDR3 regions. A set of HTBI primers served as the primers for a first-round RT-PCR of the TCR CDR3. TCRdb re-called the multiplex PCR reads through MiXCR, storing one row per CDR3 protein. The sample records about 420,000 distinct CDR3 sequences, 15% to 19% being singletons.

The J gene is TRBJ2-1, the V gene TRBV24-1, with a tentative D call TRBD2 (6 bases). The TCR sequence derives from a woman aged 18-29 years with Graves' hyperthyroidism. The sequencing input was blood. The CDR3 reads CATSDFAGTGVDEQFF. As DNA, the CDR3 is TGTGCCACCAGTGATTTCGCTGGGACTGGGGTGGATGAGCAGTTCTTC.